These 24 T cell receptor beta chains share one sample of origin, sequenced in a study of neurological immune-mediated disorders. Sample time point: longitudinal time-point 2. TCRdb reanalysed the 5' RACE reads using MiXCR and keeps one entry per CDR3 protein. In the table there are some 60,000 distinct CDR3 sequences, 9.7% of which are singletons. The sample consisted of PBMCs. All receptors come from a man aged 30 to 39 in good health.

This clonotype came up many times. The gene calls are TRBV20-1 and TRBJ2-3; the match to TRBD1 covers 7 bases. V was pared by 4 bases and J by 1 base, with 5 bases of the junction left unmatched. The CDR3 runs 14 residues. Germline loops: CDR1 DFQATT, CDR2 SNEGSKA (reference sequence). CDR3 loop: CSANRDSRTDTQYF. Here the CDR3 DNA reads TGCAGTGCTAACCGGGACAGTCGCACAGATACGCAGTATTTT.

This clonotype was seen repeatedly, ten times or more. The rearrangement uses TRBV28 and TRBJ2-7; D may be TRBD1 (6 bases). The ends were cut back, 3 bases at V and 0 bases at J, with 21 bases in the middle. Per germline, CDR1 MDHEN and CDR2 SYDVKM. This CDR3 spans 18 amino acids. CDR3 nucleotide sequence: TGTGCCAGCAGTTTTGGGCCCAGACAGGCAGAAGGCTCCTACGAGCAGTACTTC. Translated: CASSFGPRQAEGSYEQYF.

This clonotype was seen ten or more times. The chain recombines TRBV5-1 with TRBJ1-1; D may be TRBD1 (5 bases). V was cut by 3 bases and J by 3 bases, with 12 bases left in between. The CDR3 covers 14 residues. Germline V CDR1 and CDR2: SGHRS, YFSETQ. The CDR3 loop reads CASSYTTGYTEAFF. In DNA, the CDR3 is TGCGCCAGCAGCTACACCACAGGATACACTGAAGCTTTCTTT.

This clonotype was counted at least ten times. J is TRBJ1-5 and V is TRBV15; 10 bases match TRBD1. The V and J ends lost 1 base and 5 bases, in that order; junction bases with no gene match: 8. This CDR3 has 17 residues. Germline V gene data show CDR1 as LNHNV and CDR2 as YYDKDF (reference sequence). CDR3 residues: CATSRGQGAILDQPQHF. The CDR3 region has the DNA TGTGCCACCAGCAGAGGACAGGGGGCGATTTTAGATCAGCCCCAGCATTTT.

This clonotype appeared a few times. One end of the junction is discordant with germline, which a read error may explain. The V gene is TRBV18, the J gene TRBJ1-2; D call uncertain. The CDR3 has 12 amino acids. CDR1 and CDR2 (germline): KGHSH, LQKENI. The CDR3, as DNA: TGTGCCAGCTCACCAAGTGTGGGATCCGCTTCCTTC. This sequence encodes CASSPSVGSASF.

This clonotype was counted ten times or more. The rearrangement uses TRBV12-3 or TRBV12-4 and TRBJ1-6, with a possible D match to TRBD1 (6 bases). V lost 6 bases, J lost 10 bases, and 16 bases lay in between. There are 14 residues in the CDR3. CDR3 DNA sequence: TGTGCCAGCAGCGGCGGGGGGGCGCGATCACCCCTCCACTTT. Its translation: CASSGGGARSPLHF.

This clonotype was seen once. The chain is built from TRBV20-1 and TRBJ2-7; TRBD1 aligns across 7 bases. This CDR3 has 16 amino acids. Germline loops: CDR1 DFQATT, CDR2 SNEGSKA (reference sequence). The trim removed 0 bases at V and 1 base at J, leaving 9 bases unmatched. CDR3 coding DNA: TGCAGTGCTAGAGATTACGTCAGGGGGTTATCCTACGAGCAGTACTTC. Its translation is CSARDYVRGLSYEQYF.

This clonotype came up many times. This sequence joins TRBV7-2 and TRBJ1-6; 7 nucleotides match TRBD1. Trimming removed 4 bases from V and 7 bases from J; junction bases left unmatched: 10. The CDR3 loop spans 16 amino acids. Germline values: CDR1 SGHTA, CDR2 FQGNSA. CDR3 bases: TGTGCCAGCAGCTCAACGGGACAGCTGGGGAATTCACCCCTCCACTTT. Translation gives CASSSTGQLGNSPLHF.

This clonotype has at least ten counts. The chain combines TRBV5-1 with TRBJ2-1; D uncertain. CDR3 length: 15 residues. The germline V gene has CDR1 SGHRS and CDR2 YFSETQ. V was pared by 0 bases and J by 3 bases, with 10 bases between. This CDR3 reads CASSLVPSYYNEQFF. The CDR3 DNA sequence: TGCGCCAGCAGCTTGGTACCGAGCTACTACAATGAGCAGTTCTTC.

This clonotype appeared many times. This CDR3 is CASSLAVKPNEQFF. The CDR3 nucleotides read TGTGCCAGCAGCTTAGCGGTTAAGCCCAATGAGCAGTTCTTC. This sequence joins TRBV7-2 and TRBJ2-1, with D uncertain. The germline V and J ends were trimmed by 0 bases and 6 bases, with 9 bases remaining between them. Germline V gene data show CDR1 as SGHTA and CDR2 as FQGNSA. The CDR3 runs 14 residues.

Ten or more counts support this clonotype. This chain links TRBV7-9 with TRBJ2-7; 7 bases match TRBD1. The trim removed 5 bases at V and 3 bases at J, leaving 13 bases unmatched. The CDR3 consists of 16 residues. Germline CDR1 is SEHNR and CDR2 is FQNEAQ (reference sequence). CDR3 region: CASSPLETGSFYEQYF. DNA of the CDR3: TGTGCCAGCAGCCCTCTAGAGACAGGGTCTTTCTACGAGCAGTACTTC.

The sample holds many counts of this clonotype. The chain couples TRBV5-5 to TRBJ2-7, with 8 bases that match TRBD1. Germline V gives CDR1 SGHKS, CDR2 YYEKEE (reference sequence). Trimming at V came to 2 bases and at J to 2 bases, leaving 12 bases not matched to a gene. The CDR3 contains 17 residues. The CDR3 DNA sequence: TGTGCCAGCAGCTTCGGGAGATTGGAGACAGGGGCCTACGAGCAGTACTTC. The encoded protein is CASSFGRLETGAYEQYF. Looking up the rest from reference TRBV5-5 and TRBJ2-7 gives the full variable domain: DAGVTQSPTHLIKTRGQQVTLRCSPISGHKSVSWYQQVLGQGPQFIFQYYEKEERGRGNFPDRFSARQFPNYSSELNVNALLLGDSALYLCASSFGRLETGAYEQYFGPGTRLTVT.

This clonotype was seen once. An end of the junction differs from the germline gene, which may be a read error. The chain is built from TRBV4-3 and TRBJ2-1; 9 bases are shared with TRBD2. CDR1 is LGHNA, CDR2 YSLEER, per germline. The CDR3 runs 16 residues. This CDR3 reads CAISQGTSWSRDEQFF. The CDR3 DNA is TGCGCCATCAGCCAAGGGACTAGCTGGAGCCGCGATGAGCAGTTCTTC.

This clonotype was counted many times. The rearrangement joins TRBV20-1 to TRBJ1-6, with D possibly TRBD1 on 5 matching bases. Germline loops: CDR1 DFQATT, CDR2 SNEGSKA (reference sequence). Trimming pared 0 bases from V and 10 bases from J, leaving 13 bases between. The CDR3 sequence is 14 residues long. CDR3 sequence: CSARDAQGGSPLHF. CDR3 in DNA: TGCAGTGCTAGAGATGCCCAGGGTGGCTCACCCCTCCACTTT.

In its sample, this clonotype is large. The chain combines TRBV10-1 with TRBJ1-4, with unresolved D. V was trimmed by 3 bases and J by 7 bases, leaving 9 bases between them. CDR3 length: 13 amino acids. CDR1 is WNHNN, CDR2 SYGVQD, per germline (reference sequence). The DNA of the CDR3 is TGCGCCAGCAGTGAAGTGGATAGTGAAAAACTGTTTTTT. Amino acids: CASSEVDSEKLFF.

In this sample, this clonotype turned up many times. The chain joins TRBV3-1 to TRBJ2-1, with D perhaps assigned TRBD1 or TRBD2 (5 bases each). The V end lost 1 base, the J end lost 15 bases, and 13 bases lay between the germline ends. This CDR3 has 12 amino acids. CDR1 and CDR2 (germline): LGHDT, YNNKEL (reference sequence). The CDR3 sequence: CASSQAGPDPFF. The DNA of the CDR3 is TGTGCCAGCAGCCAAGCGGGGCCGGATCCGTTCTTC.

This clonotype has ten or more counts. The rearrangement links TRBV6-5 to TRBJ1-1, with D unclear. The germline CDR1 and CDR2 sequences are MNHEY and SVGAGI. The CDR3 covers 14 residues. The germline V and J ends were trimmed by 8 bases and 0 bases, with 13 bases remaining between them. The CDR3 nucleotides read TGTGCCAGCGTGCGTGACACCTTGAACACTGAAGCTTTCTTT. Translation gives CASVRDTLNTEAFF.

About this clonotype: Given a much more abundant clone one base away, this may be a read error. CDR3 protein: CSATHGSVNYDEQFF. The CDR3 bases are TGCAGTGCTACCCATGGTAGCGTGAATTATGATGAGCAGTTCTTC. The chain joins TRBV20-1 to TRBJ2-1; D perhaps matches TRBD2 (5 bases). Germline CDR1 reads DFQATT; CDR2 reads SNEGSKA (reference sequence). V was pared by 4 bases and J by 8 bases, with 21 bases between. The CDR3 consists of 15 residues.

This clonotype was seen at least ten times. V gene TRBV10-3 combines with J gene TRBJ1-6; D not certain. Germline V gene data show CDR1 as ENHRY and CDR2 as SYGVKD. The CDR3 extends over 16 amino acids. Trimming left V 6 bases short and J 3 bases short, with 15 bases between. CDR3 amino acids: CAISPQGGVYNSPLHF. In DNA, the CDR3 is TGTGCCATCAGCCCCCAAGGCGGGGTCTATAATTCACCCCTCCACTTT.

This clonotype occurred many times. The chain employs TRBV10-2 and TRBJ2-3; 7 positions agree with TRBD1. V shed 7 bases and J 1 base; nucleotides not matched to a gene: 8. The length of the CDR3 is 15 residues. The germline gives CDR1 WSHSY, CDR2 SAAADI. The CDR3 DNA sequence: TGCGCCAGCACCCCGACAGGGCCCGGCACAGATACGCAGTATTTT. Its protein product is CASTPTGPGTDTQYF.

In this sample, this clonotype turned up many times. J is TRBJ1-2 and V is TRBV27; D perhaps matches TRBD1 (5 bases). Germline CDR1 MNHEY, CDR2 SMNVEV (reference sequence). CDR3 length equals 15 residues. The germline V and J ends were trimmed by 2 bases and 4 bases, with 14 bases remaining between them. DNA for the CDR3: TGTGCCAGCAGTTTAGATCCAGGGTGGGGCTATGGCTACACCTTC. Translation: CASSLDPGWGYGYTF.

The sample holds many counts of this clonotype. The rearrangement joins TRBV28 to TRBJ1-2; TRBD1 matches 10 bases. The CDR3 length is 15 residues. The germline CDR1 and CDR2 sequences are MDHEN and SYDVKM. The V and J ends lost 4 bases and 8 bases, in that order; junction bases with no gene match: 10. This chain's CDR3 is CASSSPNRQGAGYTF. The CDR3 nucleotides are TGTGCCAGCAGTTCCCCTAATCGACAGGGGGCGGGCTACACCTTC.

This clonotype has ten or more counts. The CDR3 loop is CASSAAGARDEQFF. DNA for the CDR3: TGCGCCAGCAGCGCGGCGGGGGCAAGGGATGAGCAGTTCTTC. V gene TRBV5-1 combines with J gene TRBJ2-1; tentative D call: TRBD2 (7 bases). Germline CDR1 is SGHRS and CDR2 is YFSETQ. CDR3 size: 14 residues. The V end was cut by 4 bases, the J end by 8 bases, with 16 bases between.

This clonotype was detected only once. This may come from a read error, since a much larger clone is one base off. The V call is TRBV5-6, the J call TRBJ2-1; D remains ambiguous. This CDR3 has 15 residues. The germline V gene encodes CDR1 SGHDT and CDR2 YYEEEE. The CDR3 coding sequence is TGTGCCAGCAGCTTGACCCAAAATCGATACAATGAGCCGTTCTTC. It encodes CASSLTQNRYNEPFF.